This T cell receptor beta chain was captured in a study of shared clonotypes between healthy human individuals. Study observations and caveats: The study sampled only blood, and tissue repertoires likely differ. At large depth, rarefaction still showed sorted-subset sequencing to be incomplete.

In the naive CD8 group, cells lacked CD45RO and were positively selected for CCR7, so terminally differentiated effector memory CD45RA+ cells were left out. The V gene lost 8 bases and the J gene lost 2 bases, with 10 bases spanning the gap. The germline V gene encodes CDR1 WSHSY and CDR2 SAAADI. The CDR3 loop spans 12 amino acids. The test was conducted at deep level. Assay used: immunoSEQ multiplex PCR; TCRdb lists only in-frame clones, some missing. The table lists about 2.2 million clones, around 95% of them singletons. As for this clone: Its antigen is unidentified.

The V call is TRBV10-2, the J call TRBJ2-7; D is perhaps TRBD2 (6 bases). The sample comprised naive CD8+ T cells from PBMCs. This clonotype was sampled from a man between 18 and 29 years old in good health. Some clones in this sample may be carry-over from other donors' samples. CDR3 region: CASLDYPYEQYF. CDR3 in DNA: TGCGCCAGCCTGGACTACCCCTACGAGCAGTACTTC.